Shown below are 23 T cell receptor beta chains from a single sample sequenced in a study of spatial heterogeneity in lung cancer. TCRdb itself ran the 5' RACE reads through MiXCR, one entry per CDR3 protein. Of about 12,000 distinct CDR3 sequences listed, approximately 6.2% are singletons. As to time point: sample taken at primary tumor resection. The study sequenced unsorted whole RNA from tumor, nontumor lung or frozen PBMC. Specimen: normal lung tissue next to the tumor, collected at surgery. Source of these receptors: a male donor with early-stage non-small cell lung cancer.

This clonotype ranks as medium-sized. The V call is TRBV7-9, the J call TRBJ1-1, with D uncertain. This CDR3 is built from 12 residues. Germline values: CDR1 SEHNR, CDR2 FQNEAQ (reference sequence). Trimming cost V 2 bases and J 9 bases, with 10 bases left between them. The CDR3 DNA reads as TGTGCCAGCAGCTTAATGGCAGGCAAAGCTTTCTTT. It specifies CASSLMAGKAFF.

This clonotype was recorded many times. The chain joins TRBV5-6 to TRBJ1-3; possibly TRBD1 for D (5 bases). V was clipped by 3 bases and J by 0 bases, with 13 bases between them. The CDR3 covers 16 residues. The V gene's germline CDR1 is SGHDT and CDR2 YYEEEE. The CDR3 spells CASSYGDSYSGNTIYF. CDR3 coding DNA: TGTGCCAGCAGCTATGGGGACTCCTACTCTGGAAACACCATATATTTT.

This clonotype was recorded many times. V usage is TRBV19 and J usage is TRBJ2-7; no reliable D call. Germline CDR1 reads LNHDA; CDR2 reads SQIVND (reference sequence). V lost 3 bases and J 2 bases, leaving 14 bases between the germline ends. This CDR3 region has 15 residues. CDR3 nucleotides: TGTGCCAGTAGTATTAGATCCACTAATCCCTACGAGCAGTACTTC. Residues: CASSIRSTNPYEQYF.

This clonotype was seen many times. The chain combines TRBV6-1 with TRBJ2-7; 10 bases match TRBD1. V gave up 0 bases and J gave up 9 bases; unmatched junction bases: 11. The germline gives CDR1 MNHNS, CDR2 SASEGT. CDR3 length: 16 amino acids. CDR3 region: CASSEAGGTGERGQYF. The CDR3 bases are TGTGCCAGCAGTGAAGCAGGGGGGACAGGGGAACGCGGGCAGTACTTC.

This clonotype was picked up many times. This chain connects TRBV6-1 to TRBJ2-2; 16 bases map to TRBD2. Looked up from germline, CDR1 is MNHNS and CDR2 is SASEGT. The CDR3 covers 16 residues. The V and J ends lost 7 bases and 6 bases, in that order; junction bases with no gene match: 5. The CDR3 loop reads CASKLGLAGGPGELFF. DNA for the CDR3: TGTGCCAGCAAATTGGGACTAGCGGGAGGGCCCGGGGAGCTGTTTTTT.

The table lists this clonotype with many counts. This chain links TRBV29-1 with TRBJ2-1; either TRBD1 or TRBD2 may supply D (5 bases each). Per germline, CDR1 SQVTM and CDR2 ANQGSEA. Trimming took off 7 bases at V and 7 bases at J, with 14 bases between the two ends. The CDR3 is made up of 12 amino acids. CDR3 coding DNA: TGCAGCGGCGCCGGGACCTTAAATGAGCAGTTCTTC. Translating gives CSGAGTLNEQFF.

This clonotype was observed a few times. The J gene is TRBJ1-2, the V gene TRBV12-3 or TRBV12-4; 7 bases are a match to TRBD1. V gave up 7 bases and J gave up 8 bases; unmatched junction bases: 10. The CDR3 is made up of 13 amino acids. CDR3 loop: CASTIQGSEGYTF. CDR3 DNA sequence: TGTGCCAGCACAATACAGGGGTCCGAGGGCTACACCTTC.

By sample share, this clonotype is medium-sized. The V call is TRBV14, the J call TRBJ2-5, with TRBD2 as a possible D gene (5 bases). CDR1 and CDR2 (germline): SGHDN, FVKESK. The CDR3 contains 14 residues. V lost 1 base, J lost 5 bases, and 11 bases lay in between. The CDR3 bases are TGTGCCAGCAGCCAAGGGTCTAGCATCGAGACCCAGTACTTC. Residues: CASSQGSSIETQYF. Together with reference TRBV14 and TRBJ2-5, the CDR3 gives the full variable domain: EAGVTQFPSHSVIEKGQTVTLRCDPISGHDNLYWYRRVMGKEIKFLLHFVKESKQDESGMPNNRFLAERTGGTYSTLKVQPAELEDSGVYFCASSQGSSIETQYFGPGTRLLVL.

This clonotype was seen ten or more times. The chain joins TRBV4-3 to TRBJ1-2; D ambiguous. The CDR3 runs 13 residues. V was trimmed by 1 base and J by 7 bases, leaving 10 bases between them. Germline assignment: CDR1 LGHNA and CDR2 YSLEER. CDR3 DNA sequence: TGCGCCAGCAGCCAAGGGACGTACGCTGGCTACACCTTC. It translates to CASSQGTYAGYTF.

This clonotype was seen a single time. V and J are TRBV5-1 and TRBJ2-5, with TRBD2 matching 11 bases. CDR3 length equals 14 residues. From germline, CDR1 is SGHRS and CDR2 YFSETQ. V shed 4 bases and J 4 bases; nucleotides not matched to a gene: 3. The CDR3 bases are TGCGCCAGCAGCCACGGGACTAGCGGAGAGACCCAGTACTTC. It translates to CASSHGTSGETQYF.

This clonotype has a count of ten or more. This chain uses TRBV7-2 with TRBJ2-7; 10 positions match TRBD2. CDR3 length equals 15 residues. Germline CDR1 SGHTA, CDR2 FQGNSA. Losses at the gene ends were 1 base for V and 6 bases for J; bases not matched to a gene: 6. The CDR3 loop is CASSLGASGSLEQYF. Written as DNA, the CDR3 is TGTGCCAGCAGCTTAGGAGCTAGCGGGAGCCTCGAGCAGTACTTC. Drawing the rest from reference TRBV7-2 and TRBJ2-7, the complete variable domain is GAGVSQSPSNKVTEKGKDVELRCDPISGHTALYWYRQSLGQGLEFLIYFQGNSAPDKSGLPSDRFSAERTGGSVSTLTIQRTQQEDSAVYLCASSLGASGSLEQYFGPGTRLTVT.

The table lists this clonotype with many counts. This rearrangement joins TRBV5-1 to TRBJ2-2; D ambiguous. The CDR3 consists of 15 residues. Trimming cost V 0 bases and J 6 bases, with 12 bases left between them. Germline CDR1 reads SGHRS; CDR2 reads YFSETQ. In DNA, the CDR3 is TGCGCCAGCAGCTTGGTGTTGTTATCTGCCGGGGAGCTGTTTTTT. Translating it yields CASSLVLLSAGELFF.

The chain combines TRBV3-1 with TRBJ2-6; the D is unclear. Trimming removed 3 bases from V and 2 bases from J, with 5 bases in between. This CDR3 spans 14 amino acids. Germline CDR1 reads LGHDT; CDR2 reads YNNKEL (reference sequence). As DNA, the CDR3 is TGTGCCAGCAGCCACAGGACTGGGGCCAACGTCCTGACTTTC. Its protein is CASSHRTGANVLTF.

This clonotype was detected ten times or more. The chain carries TRBV6-5 and TRBJ1-1; weak D call: TRBD1 (5 bases). This CDR3 region has 12 residues. Per germline, CDR1 MNHEY and CDR2 SVGAGI. Between the trimmed V and J ends, which lost 10 bases and 0 bases, there was a span of 9 bases. The CDR3 here is CATGHLNTEAFF. The CDR3, as DNA: TGTGCCACGGGGCATCTGAACACTGAAGCTTTCTTT.

Sample share makes this clonotype medium-sized (0.01 to 0.1%). The rearrangement links TRBV6-2 or TRBV6-3 to TRBJ2-5; 7 bases fit TRBD2. Trimming took 2 bases from V and 5 from J; bases not matched to a gene: 11. The germline CDR1 and CDR2 sequences are MNHEY and SVGEGT. CDR3 length equals 16 residues. CDR3 nucleotide sequence: TGTGCCAGCAGTTACCGAAGCGGGACGGGGTTGGAGACCCAGTACTTC. Translated: CASSYRSGTGLETQYF.

This clonotype appeared many times. The rearrangement uses TRBV28 and TRBJ2-7, with TRBD2 identical over 8 bases. The CDR3 totals 14 residues. J gave up 3 bases and V 7 bases, and 8 bases lay outside the gene matches. Germline V gene data show CDR1 as MDHEN and CDR2 as SYDVKM. The CDR3 DNA sequence: TGTGCCAGCACCGACGCGGGGGGAGTCTACGAGCAGTACTTC. It yields the protein CASTDAGGVYEQYF. The variable domain in full, with the rest retrieved from reference TRBV28 and TRBJ2-7, is DVKVTQSSRYLVKRTGEKVFLECVQDMDHENMFWYRQDPGLGLRLIYFSYDVKMKEKGDIPEGYSVSREKKERFSLILESASTNQTSMYLCASTDAGGVYEQYFGPGTRLTVT.

This clonotype was detected a few times. This chain uses TRBV7-2 with TRBJ2-3; D is undetermined. Trimming removed 4 bases at V and 2 bases at J, with 13 bases between. The CDR3 length is 15 residues. The V gene's germline CDR1 is SGHTA and CDR2 FQGNSA. The CDR3 DNA reads TGTGCCAGCAGCTCCCCGATCGAGGCCACAGATACGCAGTATTTT. Translation gives CASSSPIEATDTQYF.

At least ten counts were recorded for this clonotype. This chain joins TRBV27 and TRBJ1-6; unclear D gene. Germline V gene lookup returns CDR1 MNHEY and CDR2 SMNVEV (reference sequence). V lost 4 bases and J 7 bases, leaving 8 bases between the germline ends. The CDR3 has 13 amino acids. The chain's CDR3 is CASSYSRNSPLHF. As DNA, the CDR3 is TGTGCCAGCAGTTACAGCCGAAATTCACCCCTCCACTTT.

This clonotype has at least ten counts. The chain carries TRBV5-1 and TRBJ2-1; TRBD1 matches at 7 bases. Germline CDR1 reads SGHRS; CDR2 reads YFSETQ. The CDR3 totals 15 residues. With V trimmed by 0 bases and J by 6 bases, 6 bases remained unmatched. DNA for the CDR3: TGCGCCAGCAGCTTGGGAGGGGGCGCATTCAATGAGCAGTTCTTC. This encodes CASSLGGGAFNEQFF.

This clonotype is medium-sized (0.01 to 0.1%) by share. This chain joins TRBV5-1 and TRBJ1-4; possible D gene TRBD1, 5 bases. Germline CDR1 and CDR2: SGHRS and YFSETQ. The length of the CDR3 is 14 residues. Trimming pared 4 bases from V and 4 bases from J, leaving 11 bases between. CDR3 coding DNA: TGCGCCAGCAGCCTCGACAGACTTAATGAAAAACTGTTTTTT. It encodes CASSLDRLNEKLFF. The full variable domain, completed using reference TRBV5-1 and TRBJ1-4, is KAGVTQTPRYLIKTRGQQVTLSCSPISGHRSVSWYQQTPGQGLQFLFEYFSETQRNKGNFPGRFSGRQFSNSRSEMNVSTLELGDSALYLCASSLDRLNEKLFFGSGTQLSVL.

The rearrangement links TRBV12-3 or TRBV12-4 to TRBJ2-6; D ambiguous. The length of the CDR3 is 14 residues. V gave up 8 bases and J gave up 4 bases, with 12 bases separating them. This CDR3 reads CASLINAGANVLTF. The CDR3 DNA reads as TGTGCCAGCCTGATTAACGCGGGGGCCAACGTCCTGACTTTC.

This clonotype is deemed large. The CDR3 region is CASSGFTGGIGETQYF. For the CDR3, the DNA is TGTGCCAGCAGCGGTTTTACAGGGGGAATAGGGGAGACCCAGTACTTC. V gene TRBV11-2 combines with J gene TRBJ2-5, with TRBD1 matching 8 bases. After removal of 5 bases from V and 5 bases from J, the junction contained 13 bases not matched to a gene. This CDR3 region has 16 residues. Germline loops: CDR1 SGHAT, CDR2 FQNNGV.

This clonotype was counted many times. The chain is built from TRBV12-3 or TRBV12-4 and TRBJ2-2; D remains ambiguous. The CDR3 extends over 15 amino acids. V was shortened by 5 bases and J by 1 base, with 11 bases between the two germline ends. CDR3 loop: CASSNFQVNTGELFF. CDR3 DNA: TGTGCCAGCAGTAATTTCCAGGTGAACACCGGGGAGCTGTTTTTT.